The entry below describes one T cell receptor beta chain. The data were obtained in a study of control samples from healthy donors and cancer patients. V lost 0 bases, J lost 5 bases, and 13 bases lay in between. This CDR3 is built from 15 residues. CDR1 and CDR2 from the germline V gene are MNHNS and SASEGT. The protocol was immunoSEQ multiplex PCR, while the TCRdb copy is restricted to in-frame clones and leaves out a portion. The data hold around 67,000 clones, with over 85% observed a single time. The sequence was obtained from a man aged 55-75 years with colorectal cancer. This chain connects TRBV6-1 to TRBJ2-5; D is perhaps TRBD1 (6 bases). The material sequenced was PBMCs. This chain's CDR3 is CASSEAAGVRETQYF. The DNA for the CDR3 is TGTGCCAGCAGTGAAGCGGCAGGGGTGAGGGAGACCCAGTACTTC.